The present T cell receptor (beta chain) was sequenced within a study of blood T cells in healthy people across ages. Study-level results: Diversity was higher, and naive CD4+ cells more numerous, in long-lived donors than in aged donors.

A note on this clonotype: Its target is unknown.

CDR1 SGHRS and CDR2 YFSETQ come from the germline V gene. The CDR3 is made up of 12 amino acids. Trimming pared 0 bases from V and 9 bases from J, leaving 9 bases between. Together with a sample-barcoded 5' primer, a J-beta primer mix was included in a second PCR lasting roughly 6 to 12 cycles. TCRdb re-derived calls from the 5' RACE reads in MiXCR, one entry per CDR3 protein. The repertoire has some 1.6 million distinct CDR3 sequences, about 31% of them found once; the top ten carry approximately 11%. The material sequenced was blood. V usage is TRBV5-1 and J usage is TRBJ1-1; D unclear. The receptor's source is a woman aged 25-40 years in good health. CDR3 sequence: CASSLVPAQAFF. CDR3 nucleotides: TGCGCCAGCAGCTTGGTGCCAGCCCAAGCTTTCTTT.